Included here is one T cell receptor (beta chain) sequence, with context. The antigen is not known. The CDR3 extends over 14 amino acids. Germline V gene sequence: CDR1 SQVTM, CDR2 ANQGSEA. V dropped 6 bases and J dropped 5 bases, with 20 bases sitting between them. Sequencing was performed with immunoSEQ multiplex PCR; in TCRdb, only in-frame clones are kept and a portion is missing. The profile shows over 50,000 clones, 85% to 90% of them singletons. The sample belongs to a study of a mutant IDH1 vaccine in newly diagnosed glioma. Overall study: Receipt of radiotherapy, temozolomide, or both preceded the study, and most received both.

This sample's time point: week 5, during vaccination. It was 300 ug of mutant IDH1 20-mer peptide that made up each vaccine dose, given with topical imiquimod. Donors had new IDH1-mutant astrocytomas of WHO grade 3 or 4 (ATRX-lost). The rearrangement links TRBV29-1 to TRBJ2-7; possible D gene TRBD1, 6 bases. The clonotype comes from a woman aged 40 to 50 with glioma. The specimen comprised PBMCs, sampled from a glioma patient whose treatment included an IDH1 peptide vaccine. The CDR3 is CSVREGGRGDEQYF. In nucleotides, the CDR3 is TGCAGCGTGAGAGAAGGTGGCAGGGGTGACGAGCAGTACTTC.